The text below deals with one T cell receptor beta chain. This specimen belongs to a study of control samples from healthy donors and cancer patients. The assay was immunoSEQ multiplex PCR, and TCRdb's table has in-frame clones only and misses some. This repertoire shows under 450,000 clones, about 93% found once; its top ten account for over 5.5%. Germline loops: CDR1 GTSNPN, CDR2 SVGIG (reference sequence). The CDR3 runs 16 residues. With V trimmed by 3 bases and J by 0 bases, 10 bases remained unmatched. The rearrangement links TRBV30 to TRBJ1-1; 7 bases map to TRBD1. The source is a middle-aged man with head and neck cancer. Sequencing used PBMCs. CDR3 loop: CAWSAKTGLMNTEAFF. The CDR3 DNA is TGTGCCTGGAGCGCGAAGACAGGGCTTATGAACACTGAAGCTTTCTTT.